The clone carrying this TCR beta chain came up a few times. The antigen remains unidentified. Some clones are missing from TCRdb's copy, which holds only in-frame ones; the method was immunoSEQ multiplex PCR. The data hold over a thousand clones, with roughly 25% observed a single time. Samples of adjacent lung (free of atypia) were collected at least 2 cm from the tumor margin. The entry originates in a study of T cells in localized non-small cell lung cancer. Findings and caveats of the study: Longer overall survival associated with higher blood T cell density; shorter survival with higher adjacent-lung clonality. Only one tumor region went through sequencing, so heterogeneity may still be there.

Germline loops: CDR1 LNHDA, CDR2 SQIVND (reference sequence). This CDR3 contains 14 residues. The V end lost 5 bases, the J end lost 1 base, and 11 bases lay between the germline ends. The sample in question was normal lung tissue next to the tumor, obtained before any cancer treatment. The V gene is TRBV19, the J gene TRBJ1-1; possibly TRBD1 for D (5 bases). The receptor's source is a male donor at least 60 years old with stage I lung adenocarcinoma. CDR3 sequence reads: CASSVLQGNTEAFF. In DNA form, the CDR3 reads TGTGCCAGTAGTGTCCTCCAGGGGAACACTGAAGCTTTCTTT. Looking up the rest from reference TRBV19 and TRBJ1-1 gives the full variable domain: DGGITQSPKYLFRKEGQNVTLSCEQNLNHDAMYWYRQDPGQGLRLIYYSQIVNDFQKGDIAEGYSVSREKKESFPLTVTSAQKNPTAFYLCASSVLQGNTEAFFGQGTRLTVV.